The rows below give T cell receptor beta chains drawn from one sample of a study of cytomegalovirus exposure and HLA in healthy donors. Generated by immunoSEQ multiplex PCR, the TCRdb table keeps only in-frame clones and is missing some. The sample lists roughly 110,000 clones; 60% to 85% were seen once. The sample was PBMCs. All receptors come from a female donor in good health and CMV-seronegative. CDR3s include the opening cysteine and the closing phenylalanine or tryptophan. A D gene is named only where the DNA matches it firmly. Not all rows give a size; the values are once, few, many and, for expanded clones, a class.

length: 14; J: TRBJ2-3; V: TRBV7-7; size: -; D: TRBD2; DNA: TGTGCCAGCAGTAGCGGGGGGGCTCGGGATACGCAGTATTTT; CDR3: CASSSGGARDTQYF
length: 12; J: TRBJ1-2; V: TRBV2; size: -; D: -; DNA: TGTGCCAGCAGGGGGGACACCTATGGCTACACCTTC; CDR3: CASRGDTYGYTF
length: 16; J: TRBJ1-6; V: TRBV19; size: -; D: TRBD1; DNA: TGTGCCAGTAGTATGTGGGACAGCCTCGGAAATTCCCCCCTCCACTTT; CDR3: CASSMWDSLGNSPLHF
length: 13; J: TRBJ2-5; V: TRBV5-4; size: -; D: -; DNA: TGTGCCAGCACACGTGGGCCCCAAGAGACCCAGTACTTC; CDR3: CASTRGPQETQYF
length: 16; J: TRBJ2-1; V: TRBV11-2; size: once; D: TRBD1; DNA: TGTGCCAGCAGCTTAGGTATCCGGGACAGGGGTAATGAGCAGTTCTTC; CDR3: CASSLGIRDRGNEQFF
length: 13; J: TRBJ2-7; V: TRBV13; size: -; D: -; DNA: TGTGCCAGCAGCTTCGACAGTTTAGGGGAGCAGTACTTC; CDR3: CASSFDSLGEQYF
length: 14; J: TRBJ2-2; V: TRBV2; size: -; D: TRBD1; DNA: TGTGCCAGCAAGGACAGGGAGACTCCCGGGGAGCTGTTTTTT; CDR3: CASKDRETPGELFF
length: 14; J: TRBJ2-2; V: TRBV6-4; size: -; D: TRBD2; DNA: TGTGCCAGCAGACCCAGCGGGGGAACCGGGGAGCTGTTTTTT; CDR3: CASRPSGGTGELFF
length: 12; J: TRBJ2-3; V: TRBV7-8; size: -; D: -; DNA: TGTGCCAGCAGCCCCCGGGCAGATACGCAGTATTTT; CDR3: CASSPRADTQYF
length: 15; J: TRBJ2-1; V: TRBV7-9; size: -; D: TRBD2; DNA: TGTGCCAGCAGCCAAAGCGGGGGGCTTTACAATGAGCAGTTCTTC; CDR3: CASSQSGGLYNEQFF
length: 15; J: TRBJ2-1; V: TRBV7-9; size: -; D: TRBD2; DNA: TGTTCCAGCAGCTTATCGGGACTAGCGGGTCCGGAGCAGTTCTTC; CDR3: CSSSLSGLAGPEQFF
length: 15; J: TRBJ1-5; V: TRBV30; size: once; D: -; DNA: TGTGCCTGGACCCGCGCGGACTCCCGGGATCAGCCCCAGCATTTT; CDR3: CAWTRADSRDQPQHF
length: 15; J: TRBJ2-7; V: TRBV13; size: few; D: -; DNA: TGTGCCAGCAGCTTACGGGCGGGGAATTGGTACGAGCAGTACTTC; CDR3: CASSLRAGNWYEQYF
length: 18; J: TRBJ2-3; V: TRBV15; size: -; D: TRBD2; DNA: TGTGCCACCAGCAACGAATTGGGACTAGCGGGGACCACAGATACGCAGTATTTT; CDR3: CATSNELGLAGTTDTQYF
length: 16; J: TRBJ2-1; V: TRBV6-4; size: -; D: -; DNA: TGTGCCAGCGGTACCGTCCCCGGGGTTGAGGGCAATGAGCAGTTCTTC; CDR3: CASGTVPGVEGNEQFF
length: 14; J: TRBJ2-1; V: TRBV5-8; size: -; D: -; DNA: TGTGCCAGCAGCTCCCCGGGAACCTACAATGAGCAGTTCTTC; CDR3: CASSSPGTYNEQFF
length: 15; J: TRBJ2-1; V: TRBV5-1; size: -; D: TRBD1; DNA: TGCGCCAGCAGCCTAGGACAGGGTACCTACAATGAGCAGTTCTTC; CDR3: CASSLGQGTYNEQFF
length: 15; J: TRBJ1-1; V: TRBV2; size: few; D: -; DNA: TGTGCCAGCACCCAAGGTGGGGGAGGGGAGACTGAAGCTTTCTTT; CDR3: CASTQGGGGETEAFF
length: 17; J: TRBJ2-7; V: TRBV7-2; size: once; D: TRBD1; DNA: TGTGCCAGCAGCTTCATGGGACAGGGGTTACTTTCCTACGAGCAGTACTTC; CDR3: CASSFMGQGLLSYEQYF
length: 15; J: TRBJ1-3; V: TRBV2; size: -; D: -; DNA: TGTGCCAGCAGTGACGAACAAACGTGGGGAAACACCATATATTTT; CDR3: CASSDEQTWGNTIYF
length: 14; J: TRBJ1-6; V: TRBV7-9; size: many; D: -; DNA: TGTGCCAGCAGATCGCCAGGGGCGGATTCACCCCTCCACTTT; CDR3: CASRSPGADSPLHF
length: 15; J: TRBJ1-2; V: TRBV7-6; size: -; D: TRBD1; DNA: TGTGCCAGCAGCGCCCGGACAGGGCTTAACTATGGCTACACCTTC; CDR3: CASSARTGLNYGYTF
length: 16; J: TRBJ2-3; V: TRBV4-3; size: -; D: TRBD2; DNA: TGCGCCAGCAGCCAAGGCGGGGGGGCCAGCACAGATACGCAGTATTTT; CDR3: CASSQGGGASTDTQYF